A selection of T cell receptor beta chains follows, all from one sample in a study of cytomegalovirus exposure and HLA in healthy donors. Method: immunoSEQ multiplex PCR; TCRdb's copy keeps in-frame clones and lacks some. Of 100,000 to 150,000 clones listed, roughly three quarters are singletons. The specimen was PBMCs. These receptor sequences come from a man aged 30 to 45 in good health and CMV-seropositive. CDR3s include the opening cysteine and the closing phenylalanine or tryptophan.

TRBV19	15	TRBJ2-7	CASSMERTSSYEQYF
TRBV5-1	16	TRBJ2-1	CASSLVLAGGSNEQFF
TRBV19	13	TRBJ2-7	CAREDRKFYEQYF
TRBV10-3	15	TRBJ1-2	CAISRNRGDDYGYTF
TRBV15	13	TRBJ2-1	CATSRPEYNEQFF
TRBV7-6	17	TRBJ2-2	CASSPLWTSGHTGELFF
TRBV5-1	15	TRBJ2-7	CASSWGTGSSYEQYF
TRBV7-9	15	TRBJ2-5	CASSSRDRVKETQYF
TRBV7-9	18	TRBJ2-5	CASSRPGLAVVGGETQYF
TRBV4-2	16	TRBJ2-1	CASSTSGSNSYNEQFF
TRBV10-3	12	TRBJ2-7	CAIRGTSFEQYF
TRBV6-5	14	TRBJ2-7	CASSPGDFLVEQYF
TRBV4-3	16	TRBJ2-7	CASSQDPPLFYYEQYF
TRBV13	13	TRBJ1-1	CASSPDSNTEAFF
TRBV7-6	16	TRBJ2-1	CASSLETSGGYNEQFF
TRBV6-5	14	TRBJ2-1	CASSSTSRYNEQFF
TRBV5-5	13	TRBJ1-1	CASSLDTGNRAFF
TRBV10-3	14	TRBJ2-7	CAISGTSGKEEQYF
TRBV7-2	16	TRBJ2-2	CASSPSRGWDTGELFF
TRBV7-2	15	TRBJ2-3	CASSSLFSRQEGQYF
TRBV5-4	14	TRBJ2-7	CASSPGQGGYEQYF
TRBV9	14	TRBJ2-7	CASSAGQGFFEQYF
TRBV2	15	TRBJ1-1	CASRDLTGTNTEAFF
TRBV25-1	16	TRBJ2-3	CASSELQDRGTDTQYF
TRBV19	15	TRBJ1-5	CASSISGLSNQPQHF
TRBV13	14	TRBJ1-3	CASRRQGAGNTIYF